Following are 12 T cell receptor beta chains from one sample sequenced in a study of identical twins. TCRdb re-called the 5' RACE reads through MiXCR, storing one row per CDR3 protein. Among over 200,000 distinct CDR3 sequences listed, over 9.5% were seen once. Input material: memory T cells sorted from blood. These receptors originate from a man between 50 and 59 years old in good health.

This chain joins TRBV7-9 and TRBJ2-7; a weak D match, TRBD2 (6 bases). The CDR3 is 17 amino acids. Germline loops: CDR1 SEHNR, CDR2 FQNEAQ (reference sequence). Deletions cut 5 bases from V and 0 bases from J, with 20 bases between. The CDR3 region is CASSPVGGGIRSYEQYF. In nucleotides, the CDR3 is TGTGCCAGCAGCCCCGTGGGGGGAGGAATCCGCTCCTACGAGCAGTACTTC.

This clonotype occurred a few times. The chain is built from TRBV28 and TRBJ2-7, with TRBD1 identical over 7 bases. There are 15 residues in the CDR3. The J segment lost 3 bases and the V segment lost 5 bases, leaving 10 bases of the junction unmatched. Looked up from germline, CDR1 is MDHEN and CDR2 is SYDVKM. This chain's CDR3 is CASSKPGQNYYEQYF. Written as DNA, the CDR3 is TGTGCCAGCAGTAAACCGGGACAGAATTACTACGAGCAGTACTTC.

The genes are TRBV7-8 and TRBJ2-7; a weak D match, TRBD1 (6 bases). The V gene's germline CDR1 is SGHVS and CDR2 FQNEAQ. This CDR3 contains 14 residues. V lost 5 bases to trimming and J lost 3 bases, with 14 bases between them. The CDR3 bases are TGTGCCAGCAGCAAGAACAGGGAGAGCTACGAGCAGTACTTC. This codes for CASSKNRESYEQYF.

On this clonotype itself: At one end, the junction sequence differs from germline, possibly due to a read error. The genes are TRBV5-1 and TRBJ2-2; no firm D call. The CDR3 has 14 amino acids. Germline values: CDR1 SGHRS, CDR2 YFSETQ. CDR3 DNA sequence: TGCGCCGGCAGAGGCCGGTCGAACACCGGGGAGCTGTTTTTT. Translation: CAGRGRSNTGELFF.

This clonotype was seen ten or more times. The chain is built from TRBV20-1 and TRBJ2-3; D remains ambiguous. The V end was cut by 1 base, the J end by 3 bases, with 11 bases between. CDR3 size: 14 residues. Germline lookup yields CDR1 DFQATT and CDR2 SNEGSKA (reference sequence). The DNA of the CDR3 is TGCAGTGCTAGAGGGTTGGTGGTAACAGATACGCAGTATTTT. Amino acid sequence: CSARGLVVTDTQYF.

In its sample, this clonotype was seen many times. The chain carries TRBV11-2 and TRBJ1-2, with TRBD1 identical over 9 bases. After removal of 0 bases from V and 7 bases from J, the junction contained 6 bases not matched to a gene. This CDR3 contains 15 residues. Looked up from germline, CDR1 is SGHAT and CDR2 is FQNNGV. The CDR3: CASSLDWRTGAGYTF. The CDR3 DNA reads TGTGCCAGCAGCTTAGATTGGAGGACAGGGGCTGGCTACACCTTC.

This clonotype was counted ten times or more. The J gene is TRBJ2-1, the V gene TRBV7-9, with 13 bases that match TRBD2. The CDR3 totals 17 residues. Germline CDR1 is SEHNR and CDR2 is FQNEAQ (reference sequence). J gave up 3 bases and V 8 bases, and 10 bases lay outside the gene matches. Written as DNA, the CDR3 is TGTGCCAGCGGCCGACTAGCGGGAGGCCTCCTCTACAATGAGCAGTTCTTC. Encoded protein: CASGRLAGGLLYNEQFF.

The table lists this clonotype with many counts. The chain has TRBV28 and TRBJ1-6; TRBD1 matches 9 bases. The CDR3 is 15 residues long. Trimming took 3 bases from V and 6 from J; bases not matched to a gene: 3. CDR1 and CDR2 (germline): MDHEN, SYDVKM. CDR3 DNA sequence: TGTGCCAGCAGTTTTGGGGACAGGGCTAATTCACCCCTCCACTTT. Translating gives CASSFGDRANSPLHF.

This clonotype has a handful of counts. The chain couples TRBV10-3 to TRBJ2-3; D is ambiguous. The V end was cut by 7 bases, the J end by 2 bases, with 10 bases between. The CDR3 runs 13 residues. The germline V gene has CDR1 ENHRY and CDR2 SYGVKD. The CDR3, as DNA: TGTGCCATCAAAGGACCGGACACAGATACGCAGTATTTT. Amino acid sequence: CAIKGPDTDTQYF.

This clonotype was counted many times. V is TRBV28 and J is TRBJ2-3; weak D call: TRBD1 (6 bases). The CDR3 spans 17 residues. CDR1 MDHEN and CDR2 SYDVKM come from the germline V gene. Trimming cost V 6 bases and J 0 bases, with 19 bases left between them. The CDR3 coding sequence is TGTGCCAGCAGCTACTACCTTGGACAGACAAGCACAGATACGCAGTATTTT. It yields the protein CASSYYLGQTSTDTQYF.

This chain links TRBV5-1 with TRBJ2-7; D is perhaps TRBD2 (6 bases). There are 13 residues in the CDR3. CDR1 and CDR2 from the germline V gene are SGHRS and YFSETQ. V lost 3 bases to trimming and J lost 4 bases, with 11 bases between them. The CDR3 DNA follows: TGCGCCAGCAGCTCTTCGGGAGTTTACGAGCAGTACTTC. It yields the protein CASSSSGVYEQYF.

This clonotype was detected many times. Here the CDR3 DNA reads TGTGCCAGCAGTTTCAAAGCAGCCACTGGAGACCAAGAGACCCAGTACTTC. This sequence encodes CASSFKAATGDQETQYF. V is TRBV12-3 or TRBV12-4 and J is TRBJ2-5; D uncertain. There are 17 residues in the CDR3. With 3 bases removed from V and 0 bases from J, the gap between germline ends came to 17 bases.